Listed here are 21 T cell receptor beta chains from one sample, sequenced in a study of beta chain features in type 1 diabetes. Reverse transcription of all isolated RNA meant that expressed TCRB transcripts were sequenced. Sequencing used immunoSEQ multiplex PCR; TCRdb keeps in-frame clones, though not all of them. This table holds roughly 610,000 clones, 15% to 19% found once. The sample consisted of naive CD4+ T cells from blood. The receptors stem from a man between 18 and 35 years old in good health.

This clone turned up a few times. This chain connects TRBV14 to TRBJ1-1; TRBD1 matches at 9 bases. Germline-derived CDR1 and CDR2 are SGHDN and FVKESK. V trimming: 4 bases; J trimming: 8 bases; junction bases outside the gene matches: 11. The CDR3 is made up of 15 amino acids. CDR3 sequence reads: CASSPRGQGSPEAFF. The CDR3 DNA follows: TGTGCCAGCAGCCCAAGGGGACAGGGTTCCCCCGAAGCTTTCTTT.

The chain links TRBV4-3 to TRBJ1-1; unclear D gene. Trimming cost V 2 bases and J 1 base, with 8 bases left between them. The length of the CDR3 is 14 residues. The V gene's germline CDR1 is LGHNA and CDR2 YSLEER. Written as DNA, the CDR3 is TGCGCCAGCAGCCAACTCGTCGGGAACACTGAAGCTTTCTTT. This translates into CASSQLVGNTEAFF.

This clone has a handful of counts. V gene TRBV7-2 combines with J gene TRBJ2-1, with TRBD2 matching 13 bases. Germline assignment: CDR1 SGHTA and CDR2 FQGNSA. There are 16 residues in the CDR3. V lost 3 bases and J lost 9; bases outside the gene matches: 8. The CDR3 reads CASSLVLAGGPGEQFF. The CDR3 nucleotides are TGTGCCAGCAGCTTGGTACTAGCGGGAGGGCCGGGTGAGCAGTTCTTC. Filled out from reference TRBV7-2 and TRBJ2-1, the complete variable domain reads GAGVSQSPSNKVTEKGKDVELRCDPISGHTALYWYRQSLGQGLEFLIYFQGNSAPDKSGLPSDRFSAERTGGSVSTLTIQRTQQEDSAVYLCASSLVLAGGPGEQFFGPGTRLTVL.

The rearrangement joins TRBV11-2 to TRBJ2-4, with a weak D call TRBD2 (5 bases). The CDR3 runs to 17 residues. Trimming pared 5 bases from V and 3 bases from J, leaving 20 bases between. CDR1 is SGHAT and CDR2 is FQNNGV in the germline V gene. Here the CDR3 reads CASSPIGPGIIKNIQYF. Written as DNA, the CDR3 is TGTGCCAGCAGCCCGATAGGGCCGGGGATTATCAAAAACATTCAGTACTTC. Based on the CDR3 plus reference TRBV11-2 and TRBJ2-4, the full variable domain is EAGVAQSPRYKIIEKRQSVAFWCNPISGHATLYWYQQILGQGPKLLIQFQNNGVVDDSQLPKDRFSAERLKGVDSTLKIQPAKLEDSAVYLCASSPIGPGIIKNIQYFGAGTRLSVL.

This clone was detected a few times. V usage is TRBV4-3 and J usage is TRBJ2-5, with TRBD1 as a possible D gene (6 bases). The CDR3 has 15 residues. The V gene's germline CDR1 is LGHNA and CDR2 YSLEER. Trimming stripped 1 base from V and 6 bases from J, with 15 bases between. CDR3 residues: CASSQGPDSKKTQYF. The CDR3 DNA reads as TGCGCCAGCAGCCAAGGCCCGGACAGTAAAAAGACCCAGTACTTC.

This clone was found a few times. V gene TRBV5-6 combines with J gene TRBJ2-5; unclear D gene. Germline V lookup: CDR1 SGHDT, CDR2 YYEEEE. V was cut by 2 bases and J by 0 bases, with 5 bases left in between. CDR3 length equals 13 residues. This chain's CDR3 is CASSFHNQETQYF. The CDR3 coding sequence is TGTGCCAGCAGCTTTCATAACCAAGAGACCCAGTACTTC.

The V and J genes are TRBV19 and TRBJ2-1, with a weak D call TRBD1 (5 bases). V shed 3 bases and J shed 4 bases, with 10 bases lying between them. The CDR3 length is 14 residues. Germline V lookup: CDR1 LNHDA, CDR2 SQIVND (reference sequence). DNA for the CDR3: TGTGCCAGTAGTATGACACAGGAGTACAATGAGCAGTTCTTC. Protein: CASSMTQEYNEQFF.

The sample holds a few counts of this clone. The rearrangement links TRBV28 to TRBJ2-7; TRBD2 aligns across 9 bases. The CDR3 is 17 residues long. The germline gives CDR1 MDHEN, CDR2 SYDVKM. The V segment lost 5 bases and the J segment 3 bases; nucleotides outside the gene matches: 14. CDR3 amino acids: CASSPYAPGLAHYEQYF. In DNA, the CDR3 is TGTGCCAGCAGTCCTTACGCGCCGGGACTAGCCCACTACGAGCAGTACTTC.

The chain couples TRBV6-5 to TRBJ2-7, with D perhaps TRBD1 or TRBD2 (6 bases each). CDR3 size: 14 residues. In germline, CDR1 is MNHEY, CDR2 SVGAGI. The ends were cut back, 3 bases at V and 4 bases at J, with 13 bases in the middle. CDR3: CASSYTGGAYEQYF. The CDR3 DNA reads as TGTGCCAGCAGTTATACCGGGGGCGCGTACGAGCAGTACTTC.

This chain joins TRBV25-1 and TRBJ2-7; D might be TRBD2 (5 bases). From germline, CDR1 is MGHDK and CDR2 SYGVNS. The CDR3 runs 14 residues. Trimming stripped 6 bases from V and 5 bases from J, with 17 bases between. CDR3 in amino acids: CASRTSLAGNEQYF. CDR3 nucleotides: TGTGCCAGCAGGACCTCGCTAGCTGGGAACGAGCAGTACTTC.

There are a few counts of this clone. The J gene is TRBJ1-1, the V gene TRBV7-8; 7 nucleotides line up with TRBD1. The V and J ends lost 5 bases and 0 bases, in that order; junction bases with no gene match: 6. This CDR3 comprises 15 residues. Germline V gene data show CDR1 as SGHVS and CDR2 as FQNEAQ. CDR3 in DNA: TGTGCCAGCAGCGCACAGGGGCCGGTGAACACTGAAGCTTTCTTT. This encodes CASSAQGPVNTEAFF.

The J gene is TRBJ2-7, the V gene TRBV2; 8 positions agree with TRBD2. Germline V gene sequence: CDR1 SNHLY, CDR2 FYNNEI. Trimming cost V 7 bases and J 1 base; bases outside gene matches: 0. The CDR3 sequence is 12 residues long. The CDR3 reads CASTGGSYEQYF. CDR3 in DNA: TGTGCCAGCACGGGGGGGTCCTACGAGCAGTACTTC.

The chain joins TRBV6-5 to TRBJ2-7; 7 positions match TRBD1. Germline values: CDR1 MNHEY, CDR2 SVGAGI. The CDR3 runs to 13 residues. V lost 5 bases to trimming and J lost 2 bases; unmatched junction nucleotides: 3. The CDR3 is CASSRQGPYEQYF. CDR3 in DNA: TGTGCCAGCAGTCGACAGGGCCCCTACGAGCAGTACTTC.

This clone was counted only a few times. The J gene is TRBJ2-1, the V gene TRBV15, with D possibly TRBD2 on 5 matching bases. Germline V gene lookup returns CDR1 LNHNV and CDR2 YYDKDF (reference sequence). CDR3 length: 13 residues. V lost 0 bases and J lost 6, with 6 bases in between. The CDR3 sequence: CATSRDGGNEQFF. The CDR3 DNA reads TGTGCCACCAGCAGAGATGGAGGCAATGAGCAGTTCTTC.

The chain couples TRBV28 to TRBJ1-2; no clear D. With 3 bases removed from V and 2 bases from J, the gap between germline ends came to 13 bases. Germline V gives CDR1 MDHEN, CDR2 SYDVKM. The CDR3 contains 15 residues. The CDR3 region has the DNA TGTGCCAGCAGTTTGGCCCTCCGGAGGAACTATGGCTACACCTTC. It translates to CASSLALRRNYGYTF.

The V gene is TRBV21-1, the J gene TRBJ2-4; the D call of TRBD1 is as the table states it, not checked on the DNA. TRBV21-1 represents a pseudogene. This CDR3 spans 16 amino acids. CDR3 sequence: CASSKVRGIAKNIQYF. CDR3 nucleotides: TGTGCCAGCAGCAAAGTTAGGGGGATAGCCAAAAACATTCAGTACTTC.

This clone has only a few counts. This rearrangement joins TRBV15 to TRBJ2-1; 8 bases line up with TRBD2. The CDR3 loop spans 14 amino acids. In germline, CDR1 is LNHNV, CDR2 YYDKDF (reference sequence). J lost 0 bases, V lost 6 bases, and 1 base had no gene match. The CDR3: CATRSGSSYNEQFF. The DNA of the CDR3 is TGTGCCACCAGGAGCGGGAGCTCCTACAATGAGCAGTTCTTC.

The rearrangement joins TRBV6-4 to TRBJ2-6; tentatively, D is TRBD1 or TRBD2 (5 bases each). Germline V CDR1 and CDR2: MRHNA, SNTAGT. Between the trimmed V and J ends, which lost 6 bases and 4 bases, there was a span of 13 bases. The CDR3 is 15 residues long. CDR3 nucleotide sequence: TGTGCCAGCAGCGTCGGGGCCAGCGGGGCCAACGTCCTGACTTTC. Translated, it gives CASSVGASGANVLTF.

This clone was recorded a few times. The J gene is TRBJ2-7, the V gene TRBV7-3; the match to TRBD2 covers 11 bases. Germline assignment: CDR1 SGHTA and CDR2 FQGTGA. The CDR3 is 15 amino acids. V shed 5 bases and J 2 bases; nucleotides not matched to a gene: 5. The CDR3 sequence: CASSLLAGEAYEQYF. The CDR3 DNA sequence: TGTGCCAGCAGCCTACTAGCGGGAGAGGCCTACGAGCAGTACTTC.

Concerning this clone itself: The junction departs from the called germline gene at one end, perhaps through a read error. This chain links TRBV7-7 with TRBJ1-6; TRBD1 matches 7 bases. The CDR3 has 13 residues. CDR1 is SSHAT and CDR2 is FNYEAQ in the germline V gene (reference sequence). The CDR3 sequence is CASSATGNSPLHF. The CDR3 bases are TGTGCTAGCAGCGCGACAGGGAATTCACCCCTCCACTTT.

The rearrangement links TRBV28 to TRBJ1-2; D uncertain. CDR3 length equals 12 residues. From germline, CDR1 is MDHEN and CDR2 SYDVKM. Trimming pared 5 bases from V and 5 bases from J, leaving 9 bases between. CDR3 sequence reads: CASSPPGYGYTF. DNA for the CDR3: TGTGCCAGCAGTCCCCCAGGATATGGCTACACCTTC.